This T cell receptor (beta chain) was observed in a study of T cells in Graves' hyperthyroidism and ophthalmopathy. The study, taken as a whole, reports: Ophthalmopathy, which appeared later, was predicted by the model a median roughly 6.4 months before onset. Ophthalmopathy could be told apart from stable hyperthyroidism with a 13 V-J model.

What was amplified from RNA transcripts were TCR beta CDR3 regions. The HTBI primer set was used in a first-round RT-PCR of the TCR CDR3. TCRdb re-called the multiplex PCR reads with MiXCR, one entry per CDR3 protein. The profile covers more than 550,000 distinct CDR3 sequences, with about 19% appearing a single time and around 15% taken by the ten largest. The sample holds a few counts of this clonotype. Its antigen is as yet unknown. The germline V and J ends were trimmed by 4 bases and 6 bases, with 16 bases remaining between them. The length of the CDR3 is 15 residues. Germline V CDR1 and CDR2: KGHDR, SFDVKD. Uncontrolled infection, other autoimmune disease, pregnancy or lactation excluded patients. The authors took PBMCs from 8 to 10 ml fresh peripheral blood.

The receptor's source is a woman between 45 and 60 years old with Graves' hyperthyroidism that later progressed to Graves' ophthalmopathy. Material: blood. This chain joins TRBV24-1 and TRBJ2-3, with TRBD2 as a possible D gene (6 bases). CDR3 DNA sequence: TGTGCCACCAGTGACCCGAGGCTAGCGCCGGATACGCAGTATTTT. It is translated as CATSDPRLAPDTQYF.